The sequence of this TCR beta chain was determined in a study of technical replicates of blood from several donors. TCRdb's table, derived via immunoSEQ multiplex PCR, lists solely in-frame clones and lacks some. The sample has 55,000 to 65,000 clones, 85% to 95% seen once; the top ten hold roughly 4%. The CDR3 has 11 residues. In germline, CDR1 is SQVTM, CDR2 ANQGSEA. Trimming removed 7 bases at V and 1 base at J, with 7 bases between. Sequencing used PBMCs. The V and J genes are TRBV29-1 and TRBJ2-5; a possible D gene is TRBD1 (5 bases). The receptor's source is a human donor in good health. Some clones in this sample may be carry-over from other donors' samples. For the CDR3, the DNA is TGCAGCGGGGGCGGCCAAGAGACCCAGTACTTC. Its translation: CSGGGQETQYF. The complete variable domain, with remaining parts taken from reference TRBV29-1 and TRBJ2-5, reads SAVISQKPSRDICQRGTSLTIQCQVDSQVTMMFWYRQQPGQSLTLIATANQGSEATYESGFVIDKFPISRPNLTFSTLTVSNMSPEDSSIYLCSGGGQETQYFGPGTRLLVL.